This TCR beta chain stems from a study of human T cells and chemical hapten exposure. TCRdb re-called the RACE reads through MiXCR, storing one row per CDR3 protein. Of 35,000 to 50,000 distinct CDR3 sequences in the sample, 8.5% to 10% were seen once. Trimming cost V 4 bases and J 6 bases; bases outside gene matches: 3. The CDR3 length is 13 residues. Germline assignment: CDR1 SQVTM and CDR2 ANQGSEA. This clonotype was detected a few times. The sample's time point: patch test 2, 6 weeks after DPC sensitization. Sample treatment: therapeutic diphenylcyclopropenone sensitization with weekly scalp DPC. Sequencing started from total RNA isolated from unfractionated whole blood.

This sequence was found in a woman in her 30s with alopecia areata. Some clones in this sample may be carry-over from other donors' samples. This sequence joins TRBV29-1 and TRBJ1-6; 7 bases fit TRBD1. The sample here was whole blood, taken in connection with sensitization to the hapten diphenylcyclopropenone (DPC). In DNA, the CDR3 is TGCAGCGTTGCAGGGGGTCCTAATTCACCCCTCCACTTT. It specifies CSVAGGPNSPLHF.